This T cell receptor (beta chain) derives from a study of identical twins. Study-level points and caveats: Whereas memory repertoires showed no such difference, abundant cord blood beta clonotypes carried fewer insertions.

This clonotype turned up a few times. The antigen remains unidentified. V was clipped by 0 bases and J by 13 bases, with 16 bases between them. Germline V gene lookup returns CDR1 LGHNA and CDR2 YNFKEQ. There are 14 residues in the CDR3. TCRdb recomputed calls from the 5' RACE reads with MiXCR, one row per CDR3 protein. The sample lists some 460,000 distinct CDR3 sequences, 14% seen once, with approximately 0.52% in the top ten. Another study also made use of these data, one on yellow fever vaccine responses in identical twins.

This sequence joins TRBV4-2 and TRBJ2-1; D remains unclear. This TCR was recovered from a woman aged 18-35 years in good health. Source material: CD4+ T cells sorted from blood. The CDR3 sequence: CASSQEERSRNQFF. For the CDR3, the DNA is TGTGCCAGCAGCCAAGAGGAAAGGAGTCGGAACCAGTTCTTC.